The 11 T cell receptor beta chains listed next were all sequenced from one sample in a study of blood T cell repertoires in COVID-19. The assay was immunoSEQ multiplex PCR, and TCRdb's table has in-frame clones only and misses some. The top ten hold roughly 18% of the sample, which has some 130,000 clones, about 90% seen once. Sequencing used peripheral blood. These receptors all come from a woman in her forties or fifties who had recovered from COVID-19.

The chain couples TRBV12-5 to TRBJ1-3; D gene uncertain. V lost 0 bases, J lost 8 bases, and 14 bases lay in between. Germline V gene lookup returns CDR1 LGHNT and CDR2 FRNRAP. The CDR3 is 15 amino acids. The CDR3 is CASGLVVGRGHTIYF. DNA for the CDR3: TGTGCTAGTGGTTTGGTTGTCGGGAGAGGACACACCATATATTTT.

The CDR3 DNA sequence: TGTGCCAGCACTCCCCAAGCGGGACAGGGAAACACTGAAGCTTTCTTT. Amino acid sequence: CASTPQAGQGNTEAFF. The chain couples TRBV25-1 to TRBJ1-1; TRBD1 agrees at 9 bases. This CDR3 has 16 residues. The V segment lost 7 bases and the J segment 2 bases; nucleotides outside the gene matches: 11. Germline V gene lookup returns CDR1 MGHDK and CDR2 SYGVNS.

V is TRBV12-5 and J is TRBJ2-1; weak D call: TRBD1 (6 bases). Trimming removed 4 bases at V and 5 bases at J, with 15 bases between. This CDR3 contains 15 residues. CDR1 and CDR2 (germline): LGHNT, FRNRAP. The CDR3 nucleotides read TGTGCTAGTGGTTCAGGGGCTAGGGACAACAATGAGCAGTTCTTC. This sequence encodes CASGSGARDNNEQFF. Full variable domain (outside the CDR3, taken from reference TRBV12-5 and TRBJ2-1): DARVTQTPRHKVTEMGQEVTMRCQPILGHNTVFWYRQTMMQGLELLAYFRNRAPLDDSGMPKDRFSAEMPDATLATLKIQPSEPRDSAVYFCASGSGARDNNEQFFGPGTRLTVL.

This chain links TRBV4-1 with TRBJ1-2; D uncertain. The CDR3 runs 16 residues. The V and J ends lost 2 bases and 2 bases respectively, with 15 bases between them. Germline values: CDR1 MGHRA, CDR2 YSYEKL. The CDR3 loop is CASSQPGGPRNYGYTF. Here the CDR3 DNA reads TGCGCCAGCAGCCAACCTGGTGGGCCCAGAAACTATGGCTACACCTTC.

The chain has TRBV4-2 and TRBJ2-2, with 7 bases aligning to TRBD1. V dropped 0 bases and J dropped 5; count of bases not matched to a gene: 6. This CDR3 is 16 amino acids long. The germline V gene encodes CDR1 LGHNA and CDR2 YNFKEQ. The CDR3 region is CASSQERQGATGELFF. The CDR3 bases are TGTGCCAGCAGCCAAGAAAGACAGGGCGCTACCGGGGAGCTGTTTTTT.

This clone was observed a single time. The rearrangement joins TRBV12-3 or TRBV12-4 to TRBJ2-1; D remains unclear. The CDR3 covers 12 residues. Deletions cut 1 base from V and 4 bases from J, with 2 bases between. The CDR3 nucleotides read TGTGCCAGCAGTTTAGTATACAATGAGCAGTTCTTC. Translating it yields CASSLVYNEQFF.

The chain employs TRBV19 and TRBJ2-5; 8 positions agree with TRBD2. The length of the CDR3 is 14 residues. The J segment lost 3 bases and the V segment lost 8 bases, leaving 8 bases of the junction unmatched. Germline assignment: CDR1 LNHDA and CDR2 SQIVND (reference sequence). This CDR3 reads CASRGSGMEETQYF. CDR3 sequence (DNA): TGTGCCAGTCGCGGTAGCGGGATGGAAGAGACCCAGTACTTC.

The V gene is TRBV7-8, the J gene TRBJ2-7, with D maybe TRBD2 (5 bases). With 1 base removed from V and 1 base from J, the gap between germline ends came to 8 bases. Germline V gene sequence: CDR1 SGHVS, CDR2 FQNEAQ. The CDR3 loop spans 14 amino acids. CDR3 DNA sequence: TGTGCCAGCAGCTTAGTCGGGGAATCCTACGAGCAGTACTTC. This sequence encodes CASSLVGESYEQYF.

J is TRBJ2-7 and V is TRBV2, with TRBD1 matching over 11 bases. The length of the CDR3 is 17 residues. Germline trimming cut 4 bases from V and 2 bases from J; bases unmatched to any gene: 10. Germline V CDR1 and CDR2: SNHLY, FYNNEI. CDR3 residues: CASSASTPGQGAYEQYF. CDR3 DNA sequence: TGTGCCAGCAGTGCCTCCACTCCGGGACAGGGGGCCTACGAGCAGTACTTC.

The chain has TRBV6-5 and TRBJ2-1, with 9 bases lining up with TRBD2. The germline CDR1 and CDR2 sequences are MNHEY and SVGAGI. The J segment lost 9 bases and the V segment lost 4 bases, leaving 13 bases of the junction unmatched. The CDR3 sequence is 16 residues long. CDR3 coding DNA: TGTGCCAGCAGTTCCCATCGAGGTAGCGGGGGTATTGAGCAGTTCTTC. This encodes CASSSHRGSGGIEQFF.

V gene TRBV4-1 combines with J gene TRBJ1-6; no reliable D call. The germline V gene has CDR1 MGHRA and CDR2 YSYEKL. The V end lost 0 bases, the J end lost 8 bases, and 8 bases lay between the germline ends. This CDR3 region has 14 residues. The CDR3 coding sequence is TGCGCCAGCAGCCAAGAGTTCGGGGATTCACCCCTCCACTTT. It translates to CASSQEFGDSPLHF.